This TCR beta chain stems from a study of shared clonotypes between healthy human individuals. Profiled with immunoSEQ multiplex PCR; TCRdb holds only in-frame clones, not every one. The sample includes around 2.5 million clones, 80% to 95% of them seen just once. This CDR3 spans 15 amino acids. The V and J ends lost 5 bases and 4 bases respectively, with 15 bases between them. Per the germline V gene, CDR1 is SGHTA and CDR2 is FQGNSA. The sequenced material came from naive CD4+ T cells from PBMCs. Subset noted: CD45RA+ positively selected. The TCR comes from a man aged 18 to 30 in good health. Some clones in this sample may be carry-over from other donors' samples. The chain has TRBV7-2 and TRBJ2-1; D may be TRBD1 or TRBD2 (5 bases each). In nucleotides, the CDR3 is TGTGCCAGCAGCCTACCCGGGACCGTATACAATGAGCAGTTCTTC. Translating gives CASSLPGTVYNEQFF.